The clone carrying this T cell receptor beta chain was counted between two and nine times. Its antigen is still unknown. The sample originates from a study of CD8+ T cells in alopecia areata. Looking at the study overall: Each of the treated patients was given oral tofacitinib, 5 to 10 mg twice daily, for moderate-to-severe alopecia areata. The percentage of affected scalp area served as the score of severity for treated patients. The study's findings and limits: Among the top 100, expanded CD8+ clones, as well as scalp clonality, were significantly decreased by tofacitinib.

The treatment denotes: oral pan-JAK inhibitor, 5-10 mg twice daily. Lesional scalp punch biopsies and peripheral blood came from alopecia areata patients. The ends were cut back, 7 bases at V and 2 bases at J, with 12 bases in the middle. CDR1 and CDR2 from the germline V gene are SNHLY and FYNNEI. CDR3 length: 14 amino acids. cDNA serving as the sequencing template came from extracted, reverse transcribed RNA. Only in-frame clones appear in the TCRdb table, and some are missing; sequencing was by immunoSEQ multiplex PCR. The table shows about 290,000 clones, with roughly 64% occurring only once. The specimen was CD4+ T cells sorted from blood, collected at week 24, from a patient treated with tofacitinib. This receptor was identified in a human donor with alopecia areata. The rearrangement joins TRBV2 to TRBJ1-5; D may be TRBD1 (6 bases). CDR3 DNA: TGTGCCAGCATGGCAGGGGAGGGCAATCAGCCCCAGCATTTT. It encodes CASMAGEGNQPQHF. Based on the CDR3 plus reference TRBV2 and TRBJ1-5, the full variable domain is EPEVTQTPSHQVTQMGQEVILRCVPISNHLYFYWYRQILGQKVEFLVSFYNNEISEKSEIFDDQFSVERPDGSNFTLKIRSTKLEDSAMYFCASMAGEGNQPQHFGDGTRLSIL.